The present T cell receptor beta chain was sequenced within a study of graft-versus-host responses after intestinal transplantation. Background on the study: The transplants performed in recipients were multivisceral, liver-intestinal, or isolated intestinal. All recipients were given anti-thymocyte globulin induction, and tacrolimus and steroids were then administered for 3 to 4 years. Whole-study findings and limits: High graft-versus-host to host-versus-graft clonal ratios were seen in allografts of patients with graft-donor T cell macrochimerism. Present in recipient marrow, GvH clones included some that appeared first in ileum or blood.

This clone came up a few times. Its target is unknown. Trimming took off 3 bases at V and 7 bases at J, with 7 bases between the two ends. This CDR3 has 11 residues. Germline-derived CDR1 and CDR2 are MNHNS and SASEGT. The protocol was immunoSEQ multiplex PCR, while the TCRdb copy is restricted to in-frame clones and leaves out a portion. The sample consists of 80,000 to 95,000 clones, 90% to 95% of them appearing once. This specimen was unstimulated CD8+ T cells sorted from spleen or lymph node cells, taken before intestinal transplant. This receptor was obtained from a human donor who received an intestinal transplant. The V call is TRBV6-1, the J call TRBJ2-7; no definite D call. CDR3 loop: CASSDMWEQYF. CDR3 DNA sequence: TGTGCCAGCAGTGATATGTGGGAGCAGTACTTC.